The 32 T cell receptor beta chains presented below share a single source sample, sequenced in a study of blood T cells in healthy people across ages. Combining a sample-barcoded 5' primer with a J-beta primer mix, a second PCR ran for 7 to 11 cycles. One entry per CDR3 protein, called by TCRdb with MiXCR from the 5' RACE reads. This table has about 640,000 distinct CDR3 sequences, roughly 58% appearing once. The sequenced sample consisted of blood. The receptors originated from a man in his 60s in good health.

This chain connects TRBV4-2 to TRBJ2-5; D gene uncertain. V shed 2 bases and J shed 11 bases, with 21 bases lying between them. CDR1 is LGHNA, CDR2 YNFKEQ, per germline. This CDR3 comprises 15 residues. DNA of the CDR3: TGTGCCAGCAGCCAACGGACGTCGGAAGACAATGAGCAGTACTTC. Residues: CASSQRTSEDNEQYF.

CDR3: CASRQTSGGNTGELFF. CDR3 nucleotide sequence: TGTGCCAGTAGGCAAACTAGCGGGGGGAACACCGGGGAGCTGTTTTTT. The chain combines TRBV19 with TRBJ2-2, with TRBD2 matching over 11 bases. The CDR3 is 16 amino acids. Germline loops: CDR1 LNHDA, CDR2 SQIVND (reference sequence). The V and J ends lost 6 bases and 1 base, in that order; junction bases with no gene match: 4.

CDR3 sequence: CASSLKVGWSYEQYF. CDR3 DNA: TGTGCCAGCAGTTTAAAGGTCGGGTGGTCCTACGAGCAGTACTTC. The gene calls are TRBV27 and TRBJ2-7; D unclear. The ends were cut back, 2 bases at V and 1 base at J, with 12 bases in the middle. Per germline, CDR1 MNHEY and CDR2 SMNVEV (reference sequence). This CDR3 has 15 residues.

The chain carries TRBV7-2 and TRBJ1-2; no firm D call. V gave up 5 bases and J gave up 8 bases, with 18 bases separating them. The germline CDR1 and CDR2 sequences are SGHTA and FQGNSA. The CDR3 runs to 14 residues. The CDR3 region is CASSPHAAPSGYTF. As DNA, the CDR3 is TGTGCCAGCAGCCCTCACGCCGCCCCAAGCGGCTACACCTTC.

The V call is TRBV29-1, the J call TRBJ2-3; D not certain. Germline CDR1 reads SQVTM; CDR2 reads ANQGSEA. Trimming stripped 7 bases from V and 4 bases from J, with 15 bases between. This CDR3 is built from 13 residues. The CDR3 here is CSARAAVSDTQYF. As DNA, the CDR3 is TGCAGCGCCCGGGCAGCTGTTTCAGATACGCAGTATTTT.

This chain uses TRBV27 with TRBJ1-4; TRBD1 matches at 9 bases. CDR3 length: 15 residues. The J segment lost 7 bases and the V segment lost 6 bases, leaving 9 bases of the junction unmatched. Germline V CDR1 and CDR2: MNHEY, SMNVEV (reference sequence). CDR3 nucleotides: TGTGCCAGCAGCGAGGCTCGACAGGGGGGTGAAAAACTGTTTTTT. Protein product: CASSEARQGGEKLFF.

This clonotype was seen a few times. DNA of the CDR3: TGCGCCAGCAGCCCTACCGGACAGTACAATGAGCAGTTCTTC. Translating it yields CASSPTGQYNEQFF. V and J are TRBV5-1 and TRBJ2-1, with a weak D call TRBD1 (6 bases). V lost 4 bases to trimming and J lost 4 bases, with 12 bases between them. The CDR3 length is 14 residues. The germline gives CDR1 SGHRS, CDR2 YFSETQ.

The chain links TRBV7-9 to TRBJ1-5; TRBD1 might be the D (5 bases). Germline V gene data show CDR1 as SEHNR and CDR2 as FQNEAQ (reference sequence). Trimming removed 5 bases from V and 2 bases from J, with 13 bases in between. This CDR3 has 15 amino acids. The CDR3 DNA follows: TGTGCCAGCAGCCGGGGGGGGGACCGCAATCAGCCCCAGCATTTT. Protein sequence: CASSRGGDRNQPQHF.

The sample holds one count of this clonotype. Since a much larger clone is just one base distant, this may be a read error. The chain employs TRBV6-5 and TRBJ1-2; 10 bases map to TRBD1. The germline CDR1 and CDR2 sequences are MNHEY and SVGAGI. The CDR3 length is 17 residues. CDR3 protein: CANSYEGSPDRGRGYTF. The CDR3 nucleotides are TGTGCCAACAGTTACGAGGGCTCGCCAGACAGGGGGCGAGGCTACACCTTC.

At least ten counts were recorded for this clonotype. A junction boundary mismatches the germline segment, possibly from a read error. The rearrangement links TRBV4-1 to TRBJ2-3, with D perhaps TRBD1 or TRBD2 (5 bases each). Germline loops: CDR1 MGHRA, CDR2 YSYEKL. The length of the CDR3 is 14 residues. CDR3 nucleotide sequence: TGTGCCAGCAGTCAGAGGGGCAGCACAGATACGCAGTATTTT. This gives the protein CASSQRGSTDTQYF.

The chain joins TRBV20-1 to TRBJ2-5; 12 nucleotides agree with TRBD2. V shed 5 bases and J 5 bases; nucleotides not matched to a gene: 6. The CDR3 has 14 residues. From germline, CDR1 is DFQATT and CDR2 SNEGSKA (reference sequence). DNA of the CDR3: TGCAGTGCTCTAGCGGGGGGGCCAGGGGAGACCCAGTACTTC. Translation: CSALAGGPGETQYF.

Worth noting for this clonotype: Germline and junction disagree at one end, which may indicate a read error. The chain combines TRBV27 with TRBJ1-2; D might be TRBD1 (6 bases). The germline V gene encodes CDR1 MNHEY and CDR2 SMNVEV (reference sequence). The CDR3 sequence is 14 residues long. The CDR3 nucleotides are TGTGCCAGCCGTTTTCGGGGGGCAGGGGATGGCTACACCTTC. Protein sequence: CASRFRGAGDGYTF.

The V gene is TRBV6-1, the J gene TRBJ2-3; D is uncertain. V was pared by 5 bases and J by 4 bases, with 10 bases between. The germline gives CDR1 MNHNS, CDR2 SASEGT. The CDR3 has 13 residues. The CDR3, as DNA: TGTGCCAGCAGTCTACAAGTGTCAGATACGCAGTATTTT. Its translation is CASSLQVSDTQYF.

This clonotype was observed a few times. The CDR3 here is CASSQEFGNSPLHF. The CDR3 DNA is TGTGCCAGCAGTCAGGAATTCGGTAATTCACCCCTCCACTTT. The chain is built from TRBV25-1 and TRBJ1-6; D ambiguous. Trimming shortened V by 5 bases and J by 6 bases, and 11 bases separated the two germline ends. Per the germline V gene, CDR1 is MGHDK and CDR2 is SYGVNS. This CDR3 is built from 14 residues.

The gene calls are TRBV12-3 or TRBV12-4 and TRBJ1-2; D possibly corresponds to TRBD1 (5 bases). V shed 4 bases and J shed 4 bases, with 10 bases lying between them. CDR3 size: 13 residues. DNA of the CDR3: TGTGCCAGCAGTTGGGACTTTTCCTATGGCTACACCTTC. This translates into CASSWDFSYGYTF.

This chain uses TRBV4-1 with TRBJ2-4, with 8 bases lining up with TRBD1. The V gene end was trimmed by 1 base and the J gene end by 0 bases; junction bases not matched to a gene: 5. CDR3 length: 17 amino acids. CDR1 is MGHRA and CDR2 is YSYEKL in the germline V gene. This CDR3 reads CASSQAGQGGAKNIQYF. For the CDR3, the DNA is TGCGCCAGCAGCCAAGCTGGACAGGGTGGAGCCAAAAACATTCAGTACTTC.

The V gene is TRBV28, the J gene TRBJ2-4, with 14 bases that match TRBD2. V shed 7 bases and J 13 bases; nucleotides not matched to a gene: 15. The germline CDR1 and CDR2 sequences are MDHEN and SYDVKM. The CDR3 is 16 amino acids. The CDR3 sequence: CASTRRLAGGLRGQYF. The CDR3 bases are TGTGCCAGCACTAGAAGACTAGCGGGGGGGCTTCGGGGGCAGTACTTC.

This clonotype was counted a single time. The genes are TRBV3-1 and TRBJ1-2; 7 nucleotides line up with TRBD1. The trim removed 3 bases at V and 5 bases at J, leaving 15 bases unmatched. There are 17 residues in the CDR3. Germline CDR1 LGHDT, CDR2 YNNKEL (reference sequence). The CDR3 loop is CASSHGTVQAARYGYTF. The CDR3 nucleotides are TGTGCCAGCAGCCACGGGACAGTCCAAGCCGCTCGGTATGGCTACACCTTC.

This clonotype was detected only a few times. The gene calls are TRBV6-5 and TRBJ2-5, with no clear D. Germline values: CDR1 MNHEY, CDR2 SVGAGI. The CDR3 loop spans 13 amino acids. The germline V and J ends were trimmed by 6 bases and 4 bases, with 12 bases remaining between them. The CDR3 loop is CASRRAAVETQYF. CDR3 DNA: TGTGCCAGCAGAAGAGCAGCCGTAGAGACCCAGTACTTC.

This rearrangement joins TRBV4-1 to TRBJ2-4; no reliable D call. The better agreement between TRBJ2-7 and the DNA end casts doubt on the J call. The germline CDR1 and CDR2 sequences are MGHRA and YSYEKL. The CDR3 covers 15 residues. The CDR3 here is CASSLGALQTYEQYF. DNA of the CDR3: TGCGCCAGCAGCCTCGGAGCTCTACAGACCTACGAGCAGTACTTC.

The CDR3 coding sequence is TGTGCCAGCAGCTTAGAGGGGCGTCAGCCCCAGCATTTT. Translating it yields CASSLEGRQPQHF. The chain combines TRBV7-9 with TRBJ1-5; TRBD1 is a possible D gene (5 bases). V was cut by 1 base and J by 6 bases, with 7 bases left in between. The CDR3 runs 13 residues. CDR1 is SEHNR, CDR2 FQNEAQ, per germline (reference sequence).

The CDR3 is CSARFGRKEQFF. In DNA, the CDR3 is TGCAGTGCTAGATTCGGGAGGAAGGAGCAGTTCTTC. V usage is TRBV20-1 and J usage is TRBJ2-1; TRBD2 matches 7 bases. The V gene's germline CDR1 is DFQATT and CDR2 SNEGSKA (reference sequence). The V gene end was trimmed by 2 bases and the J gene end by 10 bases; junction bases not matched to a gene: 5. The CDR3 length is 12 residues.

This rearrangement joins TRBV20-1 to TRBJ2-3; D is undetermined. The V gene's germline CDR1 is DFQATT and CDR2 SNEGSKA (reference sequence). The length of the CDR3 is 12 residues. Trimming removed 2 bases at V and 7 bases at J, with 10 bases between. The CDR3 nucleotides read TGCAGTGCTAGACAGTCCGGAAATACGCAGTATTTT. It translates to CSARQSGNTQYF.

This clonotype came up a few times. This CDR3 reads CASSRPGDRVNSPLHF. The CDR3 DNA reads as TGCGCCAGCAGCCGGCCAGGGGACAGGGTAAATTCACCCCTCCACTTT. The rearrangement links TRBV5-1 to TRBJ1-6; 9 positions match TRBD1. With V trimmed by 4 bases and J by 7 bases, 9 bases remained unmatched. Germline V gene sequence: CDR1 SGHRS, CDR2 YFSETQ. The CDR3 has 16 amino acids.

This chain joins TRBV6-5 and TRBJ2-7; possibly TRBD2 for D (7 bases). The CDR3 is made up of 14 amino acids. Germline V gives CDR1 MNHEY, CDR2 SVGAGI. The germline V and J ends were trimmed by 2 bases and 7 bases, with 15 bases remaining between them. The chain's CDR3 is CASSYGGARNEQYF. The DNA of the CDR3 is TGTGCCAGCAGTTACGGGGGGGCCCGCAATGAGCAGTACTTC.

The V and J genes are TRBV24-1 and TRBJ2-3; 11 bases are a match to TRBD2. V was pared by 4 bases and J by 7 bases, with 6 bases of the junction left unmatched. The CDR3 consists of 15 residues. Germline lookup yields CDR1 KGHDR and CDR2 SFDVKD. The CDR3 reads CATSDSGTSGHTQYF. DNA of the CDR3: TGTGCCACCAGTGACTCCGGGACTAGCGGCCATACGCAGTATTTT.

CDR3 DNA sequence: TGCGCCAGCAGTGAGTCTGGGACCAATGAGCAGTTCTTC. Translated: CASSESGTNEQFF. V gene TRBV10-2 combines with J gene TRBJ2-1, with D perhaps TRBD1 or TRBD2 (5 bases each). V was trimmed by 0 bases and J by 6 bases, leaving 6 bases between them. The CDR3 runs to 13 residues. Germline assignment: CDR1 WSHSY and CDR2 SAAADI.

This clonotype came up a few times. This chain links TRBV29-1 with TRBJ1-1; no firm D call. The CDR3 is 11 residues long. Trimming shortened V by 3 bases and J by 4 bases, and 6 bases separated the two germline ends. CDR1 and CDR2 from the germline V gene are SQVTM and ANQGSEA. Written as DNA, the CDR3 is TGCAGCGTTGAGACGGTCACTGAAGCTTTCTTT. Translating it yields CSVETVTEAFF.

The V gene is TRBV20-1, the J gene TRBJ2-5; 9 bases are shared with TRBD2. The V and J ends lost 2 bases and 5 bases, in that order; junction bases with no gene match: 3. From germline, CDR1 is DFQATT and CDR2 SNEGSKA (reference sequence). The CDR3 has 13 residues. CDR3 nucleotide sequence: TGCAGTGCTAGATTCCTAGCGGGGGAGACCCAGTACTTC. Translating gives CSARFLAGETQYF.

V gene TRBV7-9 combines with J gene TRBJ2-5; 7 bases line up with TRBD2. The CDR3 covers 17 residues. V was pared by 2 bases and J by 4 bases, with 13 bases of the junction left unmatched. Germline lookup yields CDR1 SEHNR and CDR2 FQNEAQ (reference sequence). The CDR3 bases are TGTGCCAGCAGCTTATTGGTTCGGCGGGGGACCGGAGAGACCCAGTACTTC. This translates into CASSLLVRRGTGETQYF.

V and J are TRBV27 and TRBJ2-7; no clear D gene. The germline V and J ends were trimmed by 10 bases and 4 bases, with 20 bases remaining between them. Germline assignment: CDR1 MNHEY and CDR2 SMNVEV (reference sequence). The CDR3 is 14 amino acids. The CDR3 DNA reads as TGTGCCACCCACACCCGCGAGTACCCTTACGAGCAGTACTTC. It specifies CATHTREYPYEQYF.

The CDR3 nucleotides are TGCGCCAGCAGCCAAGTCTTCGGAGAGACCCAGTACTTC. Translation gives CASSQVFGETQYF. V and J are TRBV4-1 and TRBJ2-5, with D unclear. Trimming took 1 base from V and 4 from J, leaving 7 bases between them. The CDR3 length is 13 residues. Germline CDR1 and CDR2: MGHRA and YSYEKL.